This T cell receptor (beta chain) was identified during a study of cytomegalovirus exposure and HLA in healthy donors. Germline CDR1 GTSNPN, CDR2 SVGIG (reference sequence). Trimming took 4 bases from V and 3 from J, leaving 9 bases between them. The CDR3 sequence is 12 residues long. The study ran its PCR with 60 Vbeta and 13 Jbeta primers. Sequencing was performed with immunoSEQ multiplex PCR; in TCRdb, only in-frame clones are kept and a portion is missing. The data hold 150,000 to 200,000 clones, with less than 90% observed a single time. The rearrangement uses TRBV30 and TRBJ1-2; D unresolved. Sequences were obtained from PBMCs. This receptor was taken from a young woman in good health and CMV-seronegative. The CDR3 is CAWNPGDYGYTF. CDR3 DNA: TGTGCCTGGAACCCGGGAGACTATGGCTACACCTTC.